This TCR beta chain derives from a study of vaccination effects on CD4 cells after COVID-19. In this sample, this clone turned up once. Its antigen is unknown. V shed 6 bases and J 0 bases; nucleotides not matched to a gene: 6. Germline V gene sequence: CDR1 SGHTA, CDR2 FQGNSA. The CDR3 contains 15 residues. This table comes from immunoSEQ multiplex PCR, and its TCRdb copy is limited to in-frame clones, with some not included. The top ten clones hold 0.8% to 1% of a sample with tens of thousands of clones, under 85% of them seen once. Antigen-specific CD4+ T cell clonotypes were called by their expansion after viral peptide-pool culture in ViraFEST. Around day 10 of culture, CD4+ T cells were separated out. As their vaccination, participants received two doses of either BNT162b2 or mRNA-1273.

This material consisted of CD4+ T cells from PBMCs cultured with HCoV-OC43 spike peptides, taken after COVID-19 vaccination. The subset: HCoV-OC43 spike overlapping peptide pool stimulation. This sequence originates from a human donor who received a COVID-19 vaccine. The J gene is TRBJ2-3, the V gene TRBV7-2, with TRBD2 identical over 7 bases. The CDR3 spells CASSRDYLSTDTQYF. The DNA of the CDR3 is TGTGCCAGCAGTCGGGACTACCTTAGCACAGATACGCAGTATTTT.